Listed below are T cell receptor beta chains from one sample, sequenced in a study of spatial heterogeneity in lung cancer. From the 5' RACE reads, TCRdb called clonotypes with MiXCR, one entry per CDR3 protein. The data contain roughly 17,000 distinct CDR3 sequences, under 7% of them seen just once; the ten biggest clones take up approximately 6.2%. The material sequenced was lung tumor tissue, taken at surgery. The source of these receptors is a male donor with early-stage non-small cell lung cancer. CDR3s include the opening cysteine and the closing phenylalanine or tryptophan. Fields, in order: D gene, V gene, J gene, clone size, CDR3 protein, CDR3 DNA. The D gene is left open where the match is weak. Some rows mark clone size as missing; the rest say once, few, many or name a class of expanded clone.

TRBD2	TRBV6-5	TRBJ2-3	many	CASCLSGVPDTQYF	TGTGCCAGCTGCCTTAGCGGGGTCCCAGATACGCAGTATTTT
NA	TRBV5-4	TRBJ2-3	few	CASSLEGPYTDTQYF	TGTGCCAGCAGCTTGGAAGGACCGTACACAGATACGCAGTATTTT
NA	TRBV14	TRBJ2-3	many	CASSQMERGGTDTQYF	TGTGCCAGCAGCCAAATGGAACGTGGCGGCACAGATACGCAGTATTTT
NA	TRBV3-1	TRBJ2-7	many	CASSQEGATVSDEQYF	TGTGCCAGCAGCCAAGAGGGGGCAACCGTCAGCGACGAGCAGTACTTC
NA	TRBV25-1	TRBJ1-2	many	CASSELWDYGYTF	TGTGCCAGCAGTGAATTATGGGACTATGGCTACACCTTC
TRBD2	TRBV20-1	TRBJ2-3	many	CSARDPRKGLAGGESTDTQYF	TGCAGTGCTAGAGATCCCAGAAAGGGACTAGCGGGGGGGGAGAGCACAGATACGCAGTATTTT
NA	TRBV3-1	TRBJ2-5	many	CASSQELAPYTLNQETQYF	TGTGCCAGCAGCCAAGAGTTGGCCCCTTACACTTTAAACCAAGAGACCCAGTACTTC
NA	TRBV12-3/TRBV12-4	TRBJ2-2	NA	CASSPGVPNTGELFF	TGTGCCAGCAGCCCAGGGGTACCGAACACCGGGGAGCTGTTTTTT
TRBD1	TRBV5-1	TRBJ2-3	many	CASSLQGTFGDTQYF	TGCGCCAGCAGCTTACAGGGGACCTTCGGAGATACGCAGTATTTT
NA	TRBV7-9	TRBJ2-1	NA	CASSSPGPAGGPSYNEQFF	TGTGCCAGCAGCTCCCCGGGACCCGCGGGCGGACCCTCCTACAATGAGCAGTTCTTC
NA	TRBV5-4	TRBJ2-6	many	CASSLFDRPRGANVLTF	TGTGCCAGCAGCTTGTTCGACAGGCCGCGGGGGGCCAACGTCCTGACTTTC
NA	TRBV6-1	TRBJ1-1	NA	CASSDNMGSGTEAFF	TGTGCCAGCAGTGATAACATGGGGTCAGGCACTGAAGCTTTCTTT
NA	TRBV4-3	TRBJ1-2	many	CASSPQINYGYTF	TGCGCCAGCAGCCCCCAGATAAACTATGGCTACACCTTC
TRBD2	TRBV12-3/TRBV12-4	TRBJ2-7	NA	CASTASGMSCEQYF	TGTGCCAGCACCGCTAGCGGGATGTCCTGCGAGCAGTACTTC
NA	TRBV5-1	TRBJ1-4	NA	CASSLPPGADEKLFF	TGTGCCAGCAGCTTGCCGCCGGGGGCTGATGAAAAACTGTTTTTT
NA	TRBV28	TRBJ2-5	many	CASSFFRGYTQETQYF	TGTGCCAGCAGTTTCTTCCGGGGGTATACCCAAGAGACCCAGTACTTC
TRBD2	TRBV20-1	TRBJ2-5	NA	CSARDRGEQETQYF	TGCAGTGCTAGAGATCGGGGGGAGCAAGAGACCCAGTACTTC
NA	TRBV7-3	TRBJ1-2	many	CASSPGPDWGYTF	TGTGCCAGCAGCCCTGGGCCCGATTGGGGCTACACCTTC
TRBD1	TRBV19	TRBJ1-2	NA	CALPGQPFF	TGTGCACTTCCGGGACAGCCCTTCTTC
NA	TRBV18	TRBJ1-4	many	CASSPKVDEKLFF	TGTGCCAGCTCACCAAAAGTAGATGAAAAACTGTTTTTT
TRBD1	TRBV27	TRBJ1-5	medium-sized	CASSAADRLGNQPQHF	TGTGCCAGCAGTGCGGCGGACAGGTTAGGCAATCAGCCCCAGCATTTT
NA	TRBV18	TRBJ2-3	many	CASSPFSWDTQYF	TGTGCCAGCTCACCATTCTCATGGGATACGCAGTATTTT